This TCR beta chain was obtained from a study of beta chain features in type 1 diabetes. Findings of the study overall: Shorter TCRB CDR3s, moderately but significantly so, marked every one of the four CD4+ subsets in Type 1 diabetes patients. Researchers reported that naive, central memory and Treg TCRB repertoires appeared more similar in patients than in healthy donors. A potential PCR bias toward shorter templates would be equal in patient and control samples.

Germline V lookup: CDR1 SGHKS, CDR2 YYEKEE (reference sequence). CDR3 size: 12 residues. Trimming shortened V by 4 bases and J by 2 bases, and 4 bases separated the two germline ends. Ten or more counts support this clone. Antigen specificity is unknown. cDNA synthesis used the whole RNA isolate, giving expressed TCRB sequences. TCRdb's copy holds only in-frame clones and misses some; the assay was immunoSEQ multiplex PCR. The sample contains 550,000 to 850,000 clones, roughly 13% of which appear only once. On average, the one heparinised blood draw given by each donor was approximately 100 mL. Sequenced input: naive CD4+ T cells from blood. This chain links TRBV5-5 with TRBJ1-3; D ambiguous. This clonotype was obtained from a man younger than 35 with type 1 diabetes. The CDR3 DNA sequence: TGTGCCAGCAGCGGGGCTGGAAACACCATATATTTT. Amino acid sequence: CASSGAGNTIYF.